The 15 T cell receptor beta chains reported below all come from one sample, sequenced in a study of cytomegalovirus exposure and HLA in healthy donors. 13 Jbeta primers and 60 Vbeta primers were used for the PCR. Profiling relied on immunoSEQ multiplex PCR, and the TCRdb table lists in-frame clones only, not all of them. Found here are 74,000 or so clones, 77% of them singletons; the top ten hold approximately 3%. Sequenced sample: PBMCs. The receptors derive from a man in his fifties or sixties in good health and CMV-seropositive.

The V call is TRBV9, the J call TRBJ1-1, with a tentative D call TRBD1 (6 bases). V dropped 3 bases and J dropped 4 bases, with 13 bases sitting between them. This CDR3 is built from 14 residues. In germline, CDR1 is SGDLS, CDR2 YYNGEE. In nucleotides, the CDR3 is TGTGCCAGCAGCGCTTACAGGGAAGGCACTGAAGCTTTCTTT. It codes for CASSAYREGTEAFF.

This clone was seen once. The CDR3 DNA reads TGTGCCAGCACCGGGCTCTCCCGGGGGGGGGAGCTGTTTTTT. Its translation is CASTGLSRGGELFF. This chain links TRBV9 with TRBJ2-2, with D maybe TRBD2 (6 bases). V lost 6 bases and J lost 8, with 17 bases in between. Germline V CDR1 and CDR2: SGDLS, YYNGEE. The CDR3 totals 14 residues.

The chain employs TRBV5-4 and TRBJ2-7, with D possibly TRBD1 on 5 matching bases. CDR1 is SGHNT and CDR2 is YYREEE in the germline V gene (reference sequence). This CDR3 has 13 residues. Between the trimmed V and J ends, which lost 4 bases and 2 bases, there was a span of 10 bases. The CDR3 coding sequence is TGTGCCAGCAGCCTCACAGGCACCTACGAGCAGTACTTC. Protein product: CASSLTGTYEQYF.

This chain links TRBV7-2 with TRBJ2-3; 11 bases are a match to TRBD2. The junction had 4 bases not matched to a gene; V was cut back by 3 bases and J by 2 bases. Per the germline V gene, CDR1 is SGHTA and CDR2 is FQGNSA. The CDR3 totals 16 residues. CDR3 residues: CASSLTSGTFTDTQYF. The DNA of the CDR3 is TGTGCCAGCAGCTTGACTAGCGGGACTTTCACAGATACGCAGTATTTT.

This clone was observed a few times. The chain joins TRBV19 to TRBJ2-5; TRBD1 is a possible D gene (6 bases). V was pared by 2 bases and J by 4 bases, with 11 bases between. The germline gives CDR1 LNHDA, CDR2 SQIVND (reference sequence). The CDR3 extends over 14 amino acids. CDR3 sequence: CASSISTRGETQYF. CDR3 DNA: TGTGCCAGTAGTATAAGTACCAGGGGAGAGACCCAGTACTTC.

The rearrangement joins TRBV7-8 to TRBJ2-1; 15 bases agree with TRBD2. Germline lookup yields CDR1 SGHVS and CDR2 FQNEAQ. The CDR3 length is 18 residues. V was clipped by 1 base and J by 6 bases; unmatched bases: 7. The CDR3 sequence: CASSLGPGTSGRTNEQFF. The CDR3 DNA is TGTGCCAGCAGCTTAGGGCCTGGGACTAGCGGGAGGACCAATGAGCAGTTCTTC. The variable domain in full, completed from reference TRBV7-8 and TRBJ2-1, reads GAGVSQSPRYKVAKRGQDVALRCDPISGHVSLFWYQQALGQGPEFLTYFQNEAQLDKSGLPSDRFFAERPEGSVSTLKIQRTQQEDSAVYLCASSLGPGTSGRTNEQFFGPGTRLTVL.

For the CDR3, the DNA is TGTGCCAGTAGATCCGGGACAGGGCGTCAAGCTTTCTTT. This encodes CASRSGTGRQAFF. This chain connects TRBV19 to TRBJ1-1, with TRBD1 matching over 9 bases. V lost 6 bases and J lost 9; bases outside the gene matches: 8. The CDR3 has 13 amino acids. Germline V gene lookup returns CDR1 LNHDA and CDR2 SQIVND (reference sequence).

This clone has only one observation. V usage is TRBV2 and J usage is TRBJ1-1; D unclear. V was trimmed by 7 bases and J by 5 bases, leaving 17 bases between them. Germline CDR1 and CDR2: SNHLY and FYNNEI. The CDR3 consists of 14 residues. The CDR3 DNA reads as TGTGCCAGCAATATCGCCCCAAGAGGGACTGAAGCTTTCTTT. Translating gives CASNIAPRGTEAFF.

The chain carries TRBV19 and TRBJ2-2; D is perhaps TRBD1 (6 bases). The CDR3 covers 14 residues. CDR1 LNHDA and CDR2 SQIVND come from the germline V gene (reference sequence). The V end was cut by 4 bases, the J end by 1 base, with 7 bases between. CDR3 sequence (DNA): TGTGCCAGTAGTAGGGGACAGAACACCGGGGAGCTGTTTTTT. This codes for CASSRGQNTGELFF.

J is TRBJ2-2 and V is TRBV7-3, with a weak D call TRBD2 (6 bases). The CDR3 extends over 15 amino acids. V was cut by 1 base and J by 5 bases, with 11 bases left in between. Germline V gene sequence: CDR1 SGHTA, CDR2 FQGTGA. CDR3 sequence reads: CASSLRGSGTGELFF. The CDR3 DNA reads TGTGCCAGCAGCTTAAGAGGGAGCGGGACCGGGGAGCTGTTTTTT.

The chain joins TRBV11-3 to TRBJ2-3; 11 positions agree with TRBD2. Germline V gene sequence: CDR1 SGHNT, CDR2 YENEEA. The CDR3 is 16 residues long. Trimming removed 5 bases from V and 6 bases from J; junction bases left unmatched: 10. The CDR3 coding sequence is TGTGCCAGCAGCCCACCCGGGACTAGCGGTCTGGATACGCAGTATTTT. Its protein product is CASSPPGTSGLDTQYF.

The chain employs TRBV25-1 and TRBJ2-2, with TRBD1 as a possible D gene (5 bases). There are 15 residues in the CDR3. Trimming left V 4 bases short and J 1 base short, with 10 bases between. Germline-derived CDR1 and CDR2 are MGHDK and SYGVNS. CDR3 nucleotides: TGTGCCAGCAGTGCCCCAGGGCTGAACACCGGGGAGCTGTTTTTT. Translated, it gives CASSAPGLNTGELFF.

Only a few counts were recorded for this clone. The DNA for the CDR3 is TGTGCCAGCACCAAAAAGCCCTCGTGGCTGGGGGGAGAGACCCAGTACTTC. The encoded protein is CASTKKPSWLGGETQYF. The chain recombines TRBV13 with TRBJ2-5; D is possibly TRBD2 (6 bases). Trimming removed 7 bases from V and 4 bases from J, with 25 bases in between. The CDR3 sequence is 17 residues long. CDR1 and CDR2 from the germline V gene are PRHDT and FYEKMQ (reference sequence).

The rearrangement joins TRBV7-2 to TRBJ2-3, with 11 bases aligning to TRBD2. Germline V gene sequence: CDR1 SGHTA, CDR2 FQGNSA. V shed 4 bases and J 5 bases; nucleotides not matched to a gene: 8. The CDR3 has 16 amino acids. The CDR3, as DNA: TGTGCCAGCAGCTCCCTCGGGCTAGCGGGAGGAGATACGCAGTATTTT. This codes for CASSSLGLAGGDTQYF.

J is TRBJ2-2 and V is TRBV11-3, with 8 bases that match TRBD2. Germline V gene data show CDR1 as SGHNT and CDR2 as YENEEA. This CDR3 has 16 amino acids. The ends lost 1 base at V and 5 bases at J; junction bases unmatched: 6. CDR3 nucleotides: TGTGCCAGCAGCTTAGGAGCTAGCGGGTCAACCGGGGAGCTGTTTTTT. This translates into CASSLGASGSTGELFF.